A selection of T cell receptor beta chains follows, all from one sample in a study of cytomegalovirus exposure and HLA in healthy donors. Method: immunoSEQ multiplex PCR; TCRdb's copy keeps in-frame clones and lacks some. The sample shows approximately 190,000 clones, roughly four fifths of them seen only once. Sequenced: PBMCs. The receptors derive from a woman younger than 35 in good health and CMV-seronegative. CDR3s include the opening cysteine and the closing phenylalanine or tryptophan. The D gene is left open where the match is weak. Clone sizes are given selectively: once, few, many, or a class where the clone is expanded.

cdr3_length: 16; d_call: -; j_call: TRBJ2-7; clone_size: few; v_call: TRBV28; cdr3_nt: TGTGCCAGCAGTTTAACTGTAAGGGAGAGCTCCTACGAGCAGTACTTC; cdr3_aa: CASSLTVRESSYEQYF
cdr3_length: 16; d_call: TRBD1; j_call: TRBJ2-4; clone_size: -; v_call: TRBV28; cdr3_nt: TGTGCCAGCAGTACCACAGGGGCGCTAGCCAAAAACATTCAGTACTTC; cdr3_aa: CASSTTGALAKNIQYF
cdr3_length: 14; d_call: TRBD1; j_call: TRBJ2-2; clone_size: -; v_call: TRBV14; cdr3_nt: TGTGCCAGCAGCTTAGACAGGGGCATCGGGGAGCTGTTTTTT; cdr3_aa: CASSLDRGIGELFF
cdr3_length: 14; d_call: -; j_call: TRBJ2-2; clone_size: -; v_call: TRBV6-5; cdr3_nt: TGTGCCAGCAGTTCGACTAGTAACACCGGGGAGCTGTTTTTT; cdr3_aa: CASSSTSNTGELFF
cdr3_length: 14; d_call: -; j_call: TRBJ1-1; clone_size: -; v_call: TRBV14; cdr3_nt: TGTGCCAGCAGCCAAGGAGAGCCGAACACTGAAGCTTTCTTT; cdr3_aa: CASSQGEPNTEAFF
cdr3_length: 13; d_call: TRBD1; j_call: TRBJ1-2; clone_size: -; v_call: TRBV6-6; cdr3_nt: TGTGCCAGCAGCCCGACAGGGGGCTATGGCTACACCTTC; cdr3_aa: CASSPTGGYGYTF
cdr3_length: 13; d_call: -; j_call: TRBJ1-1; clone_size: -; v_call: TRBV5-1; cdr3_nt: TGCGCCAGCAGCAGCCCGGGATGGCCTGAAGCTTTCTTT; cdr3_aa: CASSSPGWPEAFF
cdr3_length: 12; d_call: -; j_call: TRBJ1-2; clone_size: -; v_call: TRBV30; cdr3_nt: TGTGCCTGGAGTCTGGGAGGGGACTTTAACACCTTC; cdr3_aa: CAWSLGGDFNTF
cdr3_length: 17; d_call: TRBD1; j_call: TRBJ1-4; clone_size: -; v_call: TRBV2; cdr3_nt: TGTGCCAGCAGCGCCCTAGGGACAGGGGTCGCTAATGAAAAACTGTTTTTT; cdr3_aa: CASSALGTGVANEKLFF
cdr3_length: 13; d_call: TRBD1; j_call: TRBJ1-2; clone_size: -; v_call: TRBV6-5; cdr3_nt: TGTGCCAGCAGTGACAGGGGGAGAGGTGGCTACACCTTC; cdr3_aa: CASSDRGRGGYTF
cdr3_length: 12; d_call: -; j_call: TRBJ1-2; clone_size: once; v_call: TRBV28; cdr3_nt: TGTGCCAGCAGCGGGGGACTTTATGGCTACACCTTC; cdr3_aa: CASSGGLYGYTF
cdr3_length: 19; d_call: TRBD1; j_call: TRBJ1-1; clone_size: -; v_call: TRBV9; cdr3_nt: TGTGCCAGCAGCGCCCACATAGGACAGGGTAGGGGGAGAGGGGCTGAAGCTTTCTTT; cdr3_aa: CASSAHIGQGRGRGAEAFF
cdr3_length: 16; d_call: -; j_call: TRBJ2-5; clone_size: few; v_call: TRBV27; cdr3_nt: TGTGCCAGCAGGCTAACAGGGTCCCCGTACCAAGAGACCCAGTACTTC; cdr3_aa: CASRLTGSPYQETQYF
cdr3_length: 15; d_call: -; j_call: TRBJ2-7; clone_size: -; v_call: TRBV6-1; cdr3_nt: TGTGCCAGCACTAATCCGGACGGGAGCTCCTACGAGCAGTACTTC; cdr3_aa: CASTNPDGSSYEQYF
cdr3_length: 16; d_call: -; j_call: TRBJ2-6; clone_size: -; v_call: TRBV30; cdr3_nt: TGTGCCTGGAATTCCAACTTACTGGCTGGGGCCAACGTCCTGACTTTC; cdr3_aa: CAWNSNLLAGANVLTF
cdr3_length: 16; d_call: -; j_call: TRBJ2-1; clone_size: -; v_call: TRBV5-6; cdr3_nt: TGTGCCAGCAGCTTTTCCGGCCAGGATCTTTACAATGAGCAGTTCTTC; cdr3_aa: CASSFSGQDLYNEQFF